This entry concerns a single T cell receptor beta chain. Its matching antigen is unknown. PCR was performed using 60 Vbeta and 13 Jbeta primers. The data were produced by immunoSEQ multiplex PCR, yet TCRdb's version contains in-frame clones alone and is incomplete. The table lists roughly 45,000 clones. The entry originates in a study of cytomegalovirus exposure and HLA in healthy donors. Study-level findings and limits: A further, later analysis showed that HLA-associated TCR beta chains (compared with equally common others) were more clonally expanded.

The CDR3 totals 14 residues. The junction had 2 bases not matched to a gene; V was cut back by 4 bases and J by 5 bases. Germline CDR1 and CDR2: SGHVS and FNYEAQ. The receptor comes from a young woman in good health and CMV-seronegative. The chain employs TRBV7-6 and TRBJ2-1; 10 positions agree with TRBD2. The sample consisted of PBMCs. The CDR3 sequence: CASSSGLADNEQFF. The CDR3, as DNA: TGTGCCAGCAGCTCCGGACTAGCGGACAATGAGCAGTTCTTC.